This T cell receptor (beta chain) emerged from a study of blood T cell repertoires in COVID-19. Study-level background: Samples of COVID-19 (acute and convalescent) were obtained from the United States, Italy and Spain. In each case, the material was cDNA or gDNA derived from T cells, B-cell-depleted T cells, or PBMCs.

The length of the CDR3 is 18 residues. Germline loops: CDR1 ENHRY, CDR2 SYGVKD. The J segment lost 1 base and the V segment lost 0 bases, leaving 9 bases of the junction unmatched. In the source study's methods: Amplifying reference gene primers gave estimates of nucleated cell counts. Using immunoSEQ multiplex PCR, the repertoire was profiled, and TCRdb retains in-frame clones only, with some absent. V and J calls plus clone size are reproduced from that table; the DNA served to infer D and trimming. The sample has about 140,000 clones, 77% seen once. This sequence joins TRBV10-3 and TRBJ2-5; 9 bases map to TRBD1. This receptor was taken from a woman aged 45-60 years with active or convalescent COVID-19. Material: peripheral blood. CDR3 nucleotide sequence: TGTGCCATCAGTGAGTCGTCGGACAGGGGTGTTTTCCAAGAGACCCAGTACTTC. It codes for CAISESSDRGVFQETQYF.